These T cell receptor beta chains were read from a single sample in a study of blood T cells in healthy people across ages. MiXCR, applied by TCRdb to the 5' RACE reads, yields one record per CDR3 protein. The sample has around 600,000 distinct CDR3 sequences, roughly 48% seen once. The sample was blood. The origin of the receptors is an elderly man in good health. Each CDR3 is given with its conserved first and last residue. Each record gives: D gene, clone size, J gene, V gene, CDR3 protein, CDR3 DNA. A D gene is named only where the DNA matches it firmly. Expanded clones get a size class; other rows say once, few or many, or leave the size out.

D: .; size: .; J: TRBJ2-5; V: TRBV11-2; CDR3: CASGFPGYNEQYF; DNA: TGTGCCAGCGGGTTCCCAGGATACAATGAGCAGTACTTC
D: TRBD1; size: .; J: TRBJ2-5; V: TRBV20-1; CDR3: CSARSKKYGTGKEQYF; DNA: TGCAGTGCTAGAAGCAAAAAATACGGGACAGGGAAAGAGCAGTACTTC
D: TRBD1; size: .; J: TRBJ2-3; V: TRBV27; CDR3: CASSSLGQAPDTQYF; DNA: TGTGCCAGCAGTTCTCTGGGACAGGCCCCAGATACGCAGTATTTT
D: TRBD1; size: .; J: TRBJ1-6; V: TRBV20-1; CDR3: CSAGQGTSPLHF; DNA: TGCAGTGCGGGACAGGGGACCTCACCCCTCCACTTT
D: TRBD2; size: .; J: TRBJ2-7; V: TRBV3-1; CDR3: CASSQALAGSYNEQYF; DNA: TGTGCCAGCAGCCAAGCCCTAGCGGGAAGCTACAATGAGCAGTACTTC
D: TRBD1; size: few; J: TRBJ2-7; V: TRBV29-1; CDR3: CSVGGDRGSGEQYF; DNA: TGCAGCGTCGGGGGGGACAGGGGATCGGGCGAGCAGTACTTC
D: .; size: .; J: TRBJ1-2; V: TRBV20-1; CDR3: CGIASYGYTF; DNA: TGCGGCATAGCTAGCTATGGCTACACCTTC
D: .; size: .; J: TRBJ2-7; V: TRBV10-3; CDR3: CAITNSGSYEQYF; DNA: TGTGCCATCACAAACTCGGGGAGTTACGAGCAGTACTTC
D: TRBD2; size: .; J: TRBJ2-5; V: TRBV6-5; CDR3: CASSAGLAGVVSQYF; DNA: TGTGCCAGCAGTGCCGGACTAGCGGGAGTGGTGTCCCAGTACTTC
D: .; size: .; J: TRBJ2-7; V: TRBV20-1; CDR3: CSASAGIPYEQYF; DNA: TGCAGTGCTAGCGCAGGGATCCCCTACGAGCAGTACTTC
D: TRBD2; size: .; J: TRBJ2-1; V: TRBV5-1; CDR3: CASSLGWASGIDEQFF; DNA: TGCGCCAGCAGCTTGGGGTGGGCTAGCGGGATAGATGAGCAGTTCTTC
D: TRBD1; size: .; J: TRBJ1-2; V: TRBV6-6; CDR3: CASSFGQGRTYYGYTF; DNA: TGTGCCAGCAGCTTCGGACAGGGTCGAACTTATTATGGCTACACCTTC
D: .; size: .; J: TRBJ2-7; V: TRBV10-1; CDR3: CASGDGSYEQYF; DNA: TGCGCCAGCGGGGACGGGTCCTACGAGCAGTACTTC
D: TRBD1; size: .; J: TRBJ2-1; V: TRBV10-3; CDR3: CAMGQGQYNEQFF; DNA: TGTGCCATGGGACAGGGGCAATACAATGAGCAGTTCTTC
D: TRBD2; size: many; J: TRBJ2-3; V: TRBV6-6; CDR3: CASSDGSGRADTQYF; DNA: TGTGCCAGCAGTGACGGTAGCGGGAGAGCAGATACGCAGTATTTT
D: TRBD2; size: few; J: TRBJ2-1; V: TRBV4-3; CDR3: CASSQDRGGYNEQFF; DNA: TGCGCCAGCAGCCAAGATCGCGGGGGGTACAATGAGCAGTTCTTC
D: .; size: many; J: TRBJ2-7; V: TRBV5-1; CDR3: CASSFGGGQGKGREQYF; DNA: TGCGCCAGCAGCTTTGGCGGCGGGCAGGGAAAAGGTCGAGAGCAGTACTTC
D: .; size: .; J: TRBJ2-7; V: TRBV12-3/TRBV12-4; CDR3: CASSHRDGSYEQYF; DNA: TGTGCCAGCAGTCACCGGGACGGATCCTACGAGCAGTACTTC
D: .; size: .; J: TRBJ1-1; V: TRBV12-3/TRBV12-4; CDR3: CASRLPTAEAFF; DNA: TGTGCCAGCAGACTACCGACAGCTGAAGCTTTCTTT
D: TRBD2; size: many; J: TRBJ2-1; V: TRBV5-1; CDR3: CASRSGSSYNEQFF; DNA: TGCGCCAGCAGAAGCGGGAGCTCCTACAATGAGCAGTTCTTC
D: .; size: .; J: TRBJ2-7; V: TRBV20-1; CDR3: CSADGDHEQYF; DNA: TGCAGTGCGGATGGGGATCACGAGCAGTACTTC
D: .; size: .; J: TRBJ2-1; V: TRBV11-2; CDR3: CASSTRQGGVDEQFF; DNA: TGTGCCAGCAGCACACGACAGGGAGGAGTGGATGAGCAGTTCTTC
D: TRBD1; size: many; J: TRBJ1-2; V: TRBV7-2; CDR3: CASSSDRGYGYTF; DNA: TGTGCCAGCAGCTCGGACAGGGGGTATGGCTACACCTTC
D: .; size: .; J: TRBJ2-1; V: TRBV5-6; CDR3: CASSPGTNEQFF; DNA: TGTGCCAGCAGCCCTGGGACTAATGAGCAGTTCTTC
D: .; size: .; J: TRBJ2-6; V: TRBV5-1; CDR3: CASSLIIAVSGANVLTF; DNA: TGCGCCAGCAGCTTGATCATAGCAGTTTCTGGGGCCAACGTCCTGACTTTC
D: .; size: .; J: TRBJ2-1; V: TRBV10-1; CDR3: CASSESGLAGEQFF; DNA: TGCGCCAGCAGTGAGTCGGGTCTAGCTGGTGAGCAGTTCTTC
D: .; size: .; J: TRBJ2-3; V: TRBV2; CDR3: CAIGTDYTDTQYF; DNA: TGTGCCATCGGGACGGACTACACAGATACGCAGTATTTT
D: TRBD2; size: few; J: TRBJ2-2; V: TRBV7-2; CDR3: CASTNGQRGNTGELFF; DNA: TGTGCCAGCACTAATGGCCAGCGGGGGAACACCGGGGAGCTGTTTTTT
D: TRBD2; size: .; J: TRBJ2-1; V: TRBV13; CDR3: CASSRGLAYSYNEQFF; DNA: TGTGCCAGCAGCAGGGGACTAGCCTACTCCTACAATGAGCAGTTCTTC
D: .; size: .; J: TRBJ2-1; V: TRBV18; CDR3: CASSPSAIQETQFF; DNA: TGTGCCAGCTCACCTTCGGCGATACAAGAGACCCAGTTCTTC
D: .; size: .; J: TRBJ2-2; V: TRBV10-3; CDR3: CAITDLLDTGELFF; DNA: TGTGCCATCACCGACCTACTCGACACCGGGGAGCTGTTTTTT